This is a list of T cell receptor beta chains from one sample in a study of T-cell reconstitution after alpha-beta-depleted transplantation in children. TCRdb used MiXCR to reprocess the PCR reads, holding one entry per CDR3 protein. The repertoire holds around 380,000 distinct CDR3 sequences, with 9.5% to 13% as singletons. The sequencing used PBMCs from the stem cell graft donor, collected from the stem cell graft. These receptors were collected from a human donor who donated a stem cell graft to a child with acute myeloid leukemia. Each CDR3 is given with its conserved first and last residue. The D gene is left open where the match is weak. Size values are once, few and many counts, or a class for expanded clones, and some rows have none.

TRBD2,TRBV20-1,TRBJ2-3,.,CSASSSRGTSGGALDTQYF,TGCAGTGCTAGTTCCTCGCGGGGGACTAGCGGGGGGGCGTTAGATACGCAGTATTTT
.,TRBV12-3/TRBV12-4,TRBJ2-6,many,CASSLMVSGANVLTF,TGTGCCAGCAGTTTAATGGTGAGCGGGGCCAACGTCCTGACTTTC
.,TRBV4-1,TRBJ2-1,.,CASSQDIGGTYNEQFF,TGCGCCAGCAGCCAAGATATCGGCGGGACCTACAATGAGCAGTTCTTC
.,TRBV12-3/TRBV12-4,TRBJ2-1,many,CASSLQMGQFF,TGTGCCAGCAGTTTACAGATGGGGCAGTTCTTC
TRBD2,TRBV20-1,TRBJ2-3,many,CSARGLAGGGSADTQYF,TGCAGTGCTAGAGGACTAGCGGGAGGAGGTAGCGCAGATACGCAGTATTTT
TRBD2,TRBV5-1,TRBJ2-7,.,CASSPPGLAQYEEQYF,TGCGCCAGCAGCCCCCCTGGACTAGCCCAGTATGAAGAGCAGTACTTC
TRBD1,TRBV7-8,TRBJ2-1,once,CASSLRDRGVQAYNEQFF,TGTGCCAGCAGCCTCCGGGACAGGGGGGTTCAAGCCTACAATGAGCAGTTCTTC
TRBD1,TRBV20-1,TRBJ2-5,many,CSAPDARTGGETQYF,TGCAGTGCCCCCGATGCGAGGACAGGGGGTGAGACCCAGTACTTC
TRBD1,TRBV24-1,TRBJ2-1,few,CATQGETGFNNEQFF,TGTGCCACCCAAGGGGAGACAGGGTTTAACAATGAGCAGTTCTTC
.,TRBV7-3,TRBJ2-1,many,CASSLNPGSEQFF,TGTGCCAGCAGCTTAAATCCAGGGTCTGAGCAGTTCTTC
TRBD2,TRBV20-1,TRBJ2-3,.,CGTGLAGADTQYF,TGCGGAACGGGACTAGCGGGAGCAGATACGCAGTATTTT
TRBD1,TRBV20-1,TRBJ1-2,.,CSADDREGQGYTF,TGCAGTGCCGACGACAGGGAAGGACAGGGCTACACCTTC
TRBD2,TRBV5-1,TRBJ2-5,few,CASSEREGDWETQYF,TGCGCCAGCAGCGAGCGGGAGGGCGATTGGGAGACCCAGTACTTC
.,TRBV5-1,TRBJ2-7,many,CASSYDFSGGQPTYEQYF,TGCGCCAGCAGCTATGACTTTAGCGGAGGGCAACCTACCTACGAGCAGTACTTC
.,TRBV9,TRBJ2-5,.,CASSERSGSWAGETQYF,TGTGCCAGCAGCGAAAGATCCGGAAGCTGGGCGGGAGAGACCCAGTACTTC
.,TRBV11-1,TRBJ2-3,few,CASSSKVADTQYF,TGTGCCAGCAGCTCTAAGGTCGCAGATACGCAGTATTTT
TRBD2,TRBV20-1,TRBJ2-7,many,CSARRGGLSYEQYF,TGCAGTGCTAGACGGGGGGGACTATCCTACGAGCAGTACTTC
TRBD2,TRBV15,TRBJ2-5,.,CATSREVTSGGQGTQYF,TGTGCCACCAGCAGAGAGGTGACTAGCGGGGGGCAAGGGACCCAGTACTTC
TRBD1,TRBV27,TRBJ1-5,few,CASTPSGQGNQPQHF,TGTGCCAGTACCCCGTCGGGACAGGGGAATCAGCCCCAGCATTTT
TRBD2,TRBV12-3/TRBV12-4,TRBJ2-3,few,CASSPGTIDTQYF,TGTGCCAGCAGCCCCGGGACTATAGATACGCAGTATTTT
.,TRBV7-2,TRBJ2-5,many,CASSLEAGRETQYF,TGTGCCAGCAGCTTAGAGGCAGGTCGCGAGACCCAGTACTTC
TRBD2,TRBV20-1,TRBJ2-4,.,CSARVAGGPPGNIQYF,TGCAGTGCTAGAGTAGCGGGAGGGCCGCCCGGTAACATTCAGTACTTC
.,TRBV7-2,TRBJ2-1,few,CASSSYTQYNEQFF,TGTGCCAGCAGCTCATATACTCAGTACAATGAGCAGTTCTTC
.,TRBV15,TRBJ2-2,few,CATSRVGSRAGELFF,TGTGCCACCAGCAGAGTTGGCTCCCGAGCCGGGGAGCTGTTTTTT
.,TRBV5-1,TRBJ2-1,many,CASSFNRNEQFF,TGCGCCAGCAGCTTCAACAGGAATGAGCAGTTCTTC
.,TRBV10-3,TRBJ2-5,few,CAISESEGSQETQYF,TGTGCCATCAGTGAGTCGGAGGGCAGCCAAGAGACCCAGTACTTC
TRBD1,TRBV7-2,TRBJ2-5,.,CASSSDRGAETQYF,TGTGCCAGCAGCTCCGACAGGGGCGCAGAGACCCAGTACTTC
.,TRBV20-1,TRBJ2-1,.,CSARSNHEQFF,TGCAGTGCTAGAAGTAATCATGAGCAGTTCTTC
.,TRBV12-3/TRBV12-4,TRBJ1-1,many,CASTPGNSGAFF,TGTGCCAGCACCCCGGGGAATAGTGGAGCTTTCTTT
.,TRBV20-1,TRBJ1-1,.,CSARLASTNTEAFF,TGCAGTGCTAGACTGGCGTCAACGAACACTGAAGCTTTCTTT
.,TRBV6-1,TRBJ2-5,many,CASSEQGRETQYF,TGTGCCAGCAGTGAGCAGGGGCGAGAGACCCAGTACTTC
TRBD1,TRBV5-1,TRBJ2-2,many,CASLPSGQGRYTGELFF,TGCGCCAGCCTACCTTCGGGACAGGGGAGATACACCGGGGAGCTGTTTTTT
.,TRBV6-1,TRBJ2-1,.,CASSMQGIRGEQFF,TGTGCCAGCAGTATGCAGGGTATTCGCGGTGAGCAGTTCTTC
.,TRBV12-3/TRBV12-4,TRBJ2-1,.,CASKRGGGNEQFF,TGTGCCAGCAAAAGGGGAGGGGGCAATGAGCAGTTCTTC
.,TRBV6-1,TRBJ2-4,few,CASRETGGGIQYF,TGTGCCAGCAGAGAGACGGGTGGGGGCATTCAGTACTTC
.,TRBV7-8,TRBJ1-2,.,CASSFHNNYGYTF,TGTGCCAGCAGCTTCCACAATAACTATGGCTACACCTTC
TRBD1,TRBV5-1,TRBJ2-2,few,CASSLRTGVTGELFF,TGCGCCAGCAGCTTGAGGACAGGGGTAACCGGGGAGCTGTTTTTT
.,TRBV6-2/TRBV6-3,TRBJ2-5,.,CASSYYATRQETQYF,TGTGCCAGCAGTTACTATGCCACGCGCCAAGAGACCCAGTACTTC
TRBD1,TRBV5-1,TRBJ2-7,few,CANDSTGRLSYEQYF,TGCGCCAACGATTCGACAGGGCGTCTTTCCTACGAGCAGTACTTC
TRBD2,TRBV6-1,TRBJ2-1,many,CASSASSGEPYNEQFF,TGTGCCAGCAGTGCGTCTAGCGGGGAACCCTACAATGAGCAGTTCTTC
TRBD1,TRBV5-1,TRBJ2-5,many,CASNPGQRGETQYF,TGCGCCAGCAACCCGGGACAGAGAGGCGAGACCCAGTACTTC